This T cell receptor (beta chain) comes out of a study of T-cell reconstitution after alpha-beta-depleted transplantation in children. Germline CDR1 and CDR2: DFQATT and SNEGSKA (reference sequence). Trimming removed 0 bases from V and 3 bases from J; junction bases left unmatched: 14. The CDR3 consists of 19 residues. Molecular barcoding with unique molecular identifiers was used for the TCRbeta library. Each CDR3 protein is one row after TCRdb ran MiXCR on the PCR reads. Among 500,000 to 600,000 distinct CDR3 sequences listed, 18% were seen once. The J gene is TRBJ2-1, the V gene TRBV20-1; 10 bases line up with TRBD2. Material: PBMCs from the stem cell graft donor, obtained from the stem cell graft. This sequence was found in a human donor who donated a stem cell graft to a child with acute lymphoblastic leukemia. Here the CDR3 reads CSARDKFGKAGGSYNEQFF. The DNA of the CDR3 is TGCAGTGCTAGAGATAAGTTTGGCAAAGCGGGAGGGAGCTACAATGAGCAGTTCTTC.